The present T cell receptor beta chain was sequenced within a study of early T cells in non-severe SARS-CoV-2 infection. At the level of the study: Sequencing targeted bulk RNA from unsorted whole blood, leaving chains unpaired.

Many counts were recorded for this clonotype. V shed 0 bases, J shed 5 bases, and the junction held 4 bases outside the gene matches. The CDR3 is 14 residues long. The V gene's germline CDR1 is SQVTM and CDR2 ANQGSEA. From the 5' RACE reads, TCRdb called clonotypes with MiXCR, one entry per CDR3 protein. The repertoire consists of 25,000 to 35,000 distinct CDR3 sequences, with approximately 4.6% occurring once and the leading ten covering approximately 7.5%. Source material: whole blood. This TCR was recovered from an adult who was a healthcare worker with PCR-confirmed SARS-CoV-2 infection or an uninfected control (not recorded which). This sequence joins TRBV29-1 and TRBJ1-2; TRBD1 agrees at 9 bases. The CDR3 sequence: CSVEDADRGYGYTF. The CDR3, as DNA: TGCAGCGTTGAAGATGCGGACAGGGGATATGGCTACACCTTC.